Detailed here is one TCR beta chain. Its target is not known. Unique molecular identifiers tagged individual cDNA molecules. A single record per CDR3 protein comes from TCRdb applying MiXCR to the 5' RACE reads. The sample records 90,000 to 120,000 distinct CDR3 sequences, over 8.5% being singletons. The data derive from a study of early T cells in non-severe SARS-CoV-2 infection. Overall study context: Chains stayed unpaired after sequencing of bulk RNA from unsorted whole blood. Study-level points and caveats: VDJdb matching skewed toward anti-spike CD8 responses, missing private and CD4 specificities.

V lost 3 bases to trimming and J lost 4 bases, with 16 bases between them. Germline CDR1 is SGDLS and CDR2 is YYNGEE. CDR3 size: 15 residues. This chain joins TRBV9 and TRBJ1-2, with a weak D call TRBD1 (5 bases). Sequenced: whole blood. The clonotype comes from an adult who was a healthcare worker with PCR-confirmed SARS-CoV-2 infection or an uninfected control (not recorded which). CDR3 nucleotide sequence: TGTGCCAGCAGCGGTTCGACAGCCTTCCTCTATGGCTACACCTTC. It codes for CASSGSTAFLYGYTF.